This T cell receptor beta chain is from a study of blood T cell repertoires in COVID-19. Study-level information: The United States, Italy and Spain supplied acute and convalescent COVID-19 samples. PBMCs, B-cell-depleted T cells, or T cells were the source of the cDNA or gDNA that made up the material.

Germline CDR1 and CDR2: LGHNA and YSLEER. The CDR3 contains 15 residues. V was cut by 4 bases and J by 3 bases, with 14 bases left in between. Authors' processing steps: Amplification of reference gene primers was used by the study to estimate nucleated cell counts. Only in-frame clones appear in the TCRdb table, and some are missing; sequencing was by immunoSEQ multiplex PCR. V and J calls and clone size are those listed in that table; D and trimming were worked out from the DNA. Of about 26,000 clones listed, nearly 95% are singletons. Sequencing input: peripheral blood. This receptor was identified in a human donor in a cohort sampled during active COVID-19. This chain joins TRBV4-3 and TRBJ2-3; D may be TRBD2 (6 bases). The CDR3 sequence: CASSPRERVTDTQYF. In nucleotides, the CDR3 is TGCGCCAGCAGCCCCCGGGAGCGGGTGACAGATACGCAGTATTTT.